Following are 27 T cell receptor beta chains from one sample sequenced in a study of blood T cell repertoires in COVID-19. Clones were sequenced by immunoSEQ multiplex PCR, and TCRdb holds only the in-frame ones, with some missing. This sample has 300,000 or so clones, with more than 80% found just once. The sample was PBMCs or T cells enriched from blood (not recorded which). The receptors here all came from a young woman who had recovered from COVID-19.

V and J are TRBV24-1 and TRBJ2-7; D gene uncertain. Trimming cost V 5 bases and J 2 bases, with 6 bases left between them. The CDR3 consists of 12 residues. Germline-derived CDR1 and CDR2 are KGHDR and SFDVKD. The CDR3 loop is CATSGQTYEQYF. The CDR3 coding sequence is TGTGCCACCAGTGGCCAGACCTACGAGCAGTACTTC.

CDR3 nucleotides: TGTGCCAGCAGCTTAGCGGTCGGACAGGGAGAGACCCAGTACTTC. It is translated as CASSLAVGQGETQYF. The V gene is TRBV7-2, the J gene TRBJ2-5; 8 nucleotides match TRBD1. J lost 4 bases, V lost 0 bases, and 4 bases had no gene match. The CDR3 consists of 15 residues. Germline loops: CDR1 SGHTA, CDR2 FQGNSA.

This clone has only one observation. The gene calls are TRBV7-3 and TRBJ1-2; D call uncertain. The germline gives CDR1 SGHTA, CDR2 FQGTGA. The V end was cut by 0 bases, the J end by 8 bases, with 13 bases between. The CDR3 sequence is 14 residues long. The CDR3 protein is CASSLTPGARGYTF. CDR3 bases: TGTGCCAGCAGCTTAACTCCCGGAGCAAGGGGCTACACCTTC.

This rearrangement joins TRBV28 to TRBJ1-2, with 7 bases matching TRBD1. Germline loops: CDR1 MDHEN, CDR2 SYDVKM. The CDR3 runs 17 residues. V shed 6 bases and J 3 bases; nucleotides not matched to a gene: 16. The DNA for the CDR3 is TGTGCCAGCAGCTACGGACAGGAGCCTGTAGCTGACTATGGCTACACCTTC. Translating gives CASSYGQEPVADYGYTF.

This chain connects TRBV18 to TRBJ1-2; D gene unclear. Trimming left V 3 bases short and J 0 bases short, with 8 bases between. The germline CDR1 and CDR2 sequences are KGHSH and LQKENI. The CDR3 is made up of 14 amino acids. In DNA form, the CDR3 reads TGTGCCAGCTCACCGGCAGAAACTAACTATGGCTACACCTTC. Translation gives CASSPAETNYGYTF.

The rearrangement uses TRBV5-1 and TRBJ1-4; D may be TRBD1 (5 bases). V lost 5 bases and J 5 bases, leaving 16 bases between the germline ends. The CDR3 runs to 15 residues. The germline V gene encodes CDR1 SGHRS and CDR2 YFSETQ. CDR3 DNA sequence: TGCGCCAGCAGTCAAACCGGGACTACAAATGAAAAACTGTTTTTT. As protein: CASSQTGTTNEKLFF.

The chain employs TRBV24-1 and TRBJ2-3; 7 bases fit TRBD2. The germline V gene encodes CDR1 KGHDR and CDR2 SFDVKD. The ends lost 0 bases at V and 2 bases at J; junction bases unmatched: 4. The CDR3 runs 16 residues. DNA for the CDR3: TGTGCCACCAGTGATTTGGGGGGAGGGTCCACAGATACGCAGTATTTT. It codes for CATSDLGGGSTDTQYF.

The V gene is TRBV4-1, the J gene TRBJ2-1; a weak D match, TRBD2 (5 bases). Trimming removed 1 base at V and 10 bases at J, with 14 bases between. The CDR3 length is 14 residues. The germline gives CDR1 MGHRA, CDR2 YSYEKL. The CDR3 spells CASSQGASREEQFF. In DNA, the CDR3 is TGCGCCAGCAGCCAAGGAGCCTCGAGGGAGGAGCAGTTCTTC.

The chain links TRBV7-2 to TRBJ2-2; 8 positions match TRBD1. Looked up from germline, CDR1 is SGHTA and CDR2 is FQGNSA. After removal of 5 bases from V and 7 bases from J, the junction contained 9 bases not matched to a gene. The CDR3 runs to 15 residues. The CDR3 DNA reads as TGTGCCAGCAGCCAGGCCCAACAGGGGGTCGGGGAGCTGTTTTTT. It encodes CASSQAQQGVGELFF.

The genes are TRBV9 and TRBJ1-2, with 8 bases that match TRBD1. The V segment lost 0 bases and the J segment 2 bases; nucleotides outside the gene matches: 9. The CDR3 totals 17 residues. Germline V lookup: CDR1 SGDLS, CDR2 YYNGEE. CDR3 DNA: TGTGCCAGCAGCGTAGCGGCAGGGGGCTCTATCAACTATGGCTACACCTTC. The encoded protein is CASSVAAGGSINYGYTF.

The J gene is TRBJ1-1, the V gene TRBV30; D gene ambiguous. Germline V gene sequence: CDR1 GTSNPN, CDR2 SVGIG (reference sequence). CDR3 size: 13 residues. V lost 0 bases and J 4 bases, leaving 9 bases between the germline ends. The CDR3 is CAWSVRVTTEAFF. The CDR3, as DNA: TGTGCCTGGAGTGTAAGAGTTACCACTGAAGCTTTCTTT. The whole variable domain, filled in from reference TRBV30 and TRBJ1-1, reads SQTIHQWPATLVQPVGSPLSLECTVEGTSNPNLYWYRQAAGRGLQLLFYSVGIGQISSEVPQNLSASRPQDRQFILSSKKLLLSDSGFYLCAWSVRVTTEAFFGQGTRLTVV.

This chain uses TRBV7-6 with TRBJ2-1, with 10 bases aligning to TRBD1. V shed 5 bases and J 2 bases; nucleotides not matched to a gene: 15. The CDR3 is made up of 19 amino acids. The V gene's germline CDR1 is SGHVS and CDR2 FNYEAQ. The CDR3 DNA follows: TGTGCCAGCAGCCCCTCGACAGGGGGCTGGGGAGAAGCCTACAATGAGCAGTTCTTC. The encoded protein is CASSPSTGGWGEAYNEQFF.

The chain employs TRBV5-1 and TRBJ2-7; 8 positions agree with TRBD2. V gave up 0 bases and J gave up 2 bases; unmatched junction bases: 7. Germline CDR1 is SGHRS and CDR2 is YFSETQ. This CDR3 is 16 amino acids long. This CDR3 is CASSLAGSGRAYEQYF. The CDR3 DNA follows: TGCGCCAGCAGCTTGGCGGGCTCCGGGAGGGCCTACGAGCAGTACTTC. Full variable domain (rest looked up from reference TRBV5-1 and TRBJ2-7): KAGVTQTPRYLIKTRGQQVTLSCSPISGHRSVSWYQQTPGQGLQFLFEYFSETQRNKGNFPGRFSGRQFSNSRSEMNVSTLELGDSALYLCASSLAGSGRAYEQYFGPGTRLTVT.

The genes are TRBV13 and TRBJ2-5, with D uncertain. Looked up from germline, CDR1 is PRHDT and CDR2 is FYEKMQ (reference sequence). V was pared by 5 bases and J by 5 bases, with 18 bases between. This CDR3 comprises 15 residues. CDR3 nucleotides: TGTGCCAGCAGCCATCAGGTCCTCGGTGACGAGACCCAGTACTTC. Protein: CASSHQVLGDETQYF.

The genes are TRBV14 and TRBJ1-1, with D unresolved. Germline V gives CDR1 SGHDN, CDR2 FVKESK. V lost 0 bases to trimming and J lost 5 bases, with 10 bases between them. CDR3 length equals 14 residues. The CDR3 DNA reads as TGTGCCAGCAGCCAAGATTGGGGAGGGACTGAAGCTTTCTTT. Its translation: CASSQDWGGTEAFF.

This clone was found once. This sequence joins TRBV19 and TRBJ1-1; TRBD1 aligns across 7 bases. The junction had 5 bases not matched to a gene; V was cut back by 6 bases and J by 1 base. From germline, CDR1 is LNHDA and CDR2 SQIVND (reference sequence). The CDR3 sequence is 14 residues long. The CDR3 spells CASRTRTGNTEAFF. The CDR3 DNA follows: TGTGCCAGTAGGACCCGGACAGGGAACACTGAAGCTTTCTTT.

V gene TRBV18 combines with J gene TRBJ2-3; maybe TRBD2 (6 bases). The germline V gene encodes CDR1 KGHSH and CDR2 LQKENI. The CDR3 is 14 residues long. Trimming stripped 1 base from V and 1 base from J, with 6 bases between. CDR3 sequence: CASSPLAGTDTQYF. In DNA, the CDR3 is TGTGCCAGCTCACCACTAGCGGGCACAGATACGCAGTATTTT.

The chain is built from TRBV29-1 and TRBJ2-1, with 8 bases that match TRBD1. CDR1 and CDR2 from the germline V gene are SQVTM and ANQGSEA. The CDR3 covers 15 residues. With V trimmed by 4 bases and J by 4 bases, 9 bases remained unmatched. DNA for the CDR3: TGCAGCGTTGTCCTGACAGGGGTCAAGTACAATGAGCAGTTCTTC. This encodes CSVVLTGVKYNEQFF.

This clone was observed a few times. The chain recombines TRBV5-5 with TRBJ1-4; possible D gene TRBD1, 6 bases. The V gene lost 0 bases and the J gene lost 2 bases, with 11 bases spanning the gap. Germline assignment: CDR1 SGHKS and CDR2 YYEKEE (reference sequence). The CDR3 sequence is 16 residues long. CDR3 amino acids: CASSLAGGHTNEKLFF. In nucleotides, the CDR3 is TGTGCCAGCAGCTTGGCCGGGGGGCACACTAATGAAAAACTGTTTTTT.

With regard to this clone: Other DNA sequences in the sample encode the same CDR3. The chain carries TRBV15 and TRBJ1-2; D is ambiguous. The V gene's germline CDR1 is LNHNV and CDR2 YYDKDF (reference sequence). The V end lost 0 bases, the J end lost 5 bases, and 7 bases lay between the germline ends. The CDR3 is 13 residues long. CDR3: CATSREGGYGYTF. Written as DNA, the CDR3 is TGTGCCACCAGCAGAGAAGGAGGGTATGGCTACACCTTC.

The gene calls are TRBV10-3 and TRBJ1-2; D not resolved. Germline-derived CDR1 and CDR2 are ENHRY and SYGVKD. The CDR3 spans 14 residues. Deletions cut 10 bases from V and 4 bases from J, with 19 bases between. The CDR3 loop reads CATSETELTYGYTF. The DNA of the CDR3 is TGTGCCACCTCAGAAACAGAGTTAACCTATGGCTACACCTTC.

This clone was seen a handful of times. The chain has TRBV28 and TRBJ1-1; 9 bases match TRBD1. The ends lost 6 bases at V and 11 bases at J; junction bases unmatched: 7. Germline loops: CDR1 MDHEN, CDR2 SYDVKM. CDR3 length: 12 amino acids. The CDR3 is CASSDIDRGAFF. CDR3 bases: TGTGCCAGCAGCGACATAGACAGGGGGGCTTTCTTT. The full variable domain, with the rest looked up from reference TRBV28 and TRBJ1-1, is DVKVTQSSRYLVKRTGEKVFLECVQDMDHENMFWYRQDPGLGLRLIYFSYDVKMKEKGDIPEGYSVSREKKERFSLILESASTNQTSMYLCASSDIDRGAFFGQGTRLTVV.

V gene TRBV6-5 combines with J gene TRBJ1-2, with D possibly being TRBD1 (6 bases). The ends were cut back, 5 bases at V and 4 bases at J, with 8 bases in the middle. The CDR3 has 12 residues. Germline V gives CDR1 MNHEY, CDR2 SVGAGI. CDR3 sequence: CASSLDSYGYTF. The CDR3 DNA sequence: TGTGCCAGCAGTCTGGACAGCTATGGCTACACCTTC.

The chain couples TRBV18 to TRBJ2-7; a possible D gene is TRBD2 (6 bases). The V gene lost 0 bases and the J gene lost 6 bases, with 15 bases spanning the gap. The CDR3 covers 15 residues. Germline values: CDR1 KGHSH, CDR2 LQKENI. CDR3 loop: CASSPPGQEGLEQYF. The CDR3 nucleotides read TGTGCCAGCTCACCACCTGGCCAGGAGGGGCTCGAGCAGTACTTC.

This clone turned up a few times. This CDR3 is CASSDPRRGLNQPQHF. The CDR3 nucleotides are TGTGCCAGCAGTGACCCGAGGCGCGGGTTGAATCAGCCCCAGCATTTT. This chain uses TRBV6-4 with TRBJ1-5; D unresolved. The germline V gene has CDR1 MRHNA and CDR2 SNTAGT. CDR3 length: 16 residues. V was pared by 2 bases and J by 4 bases, with 15 bases between.

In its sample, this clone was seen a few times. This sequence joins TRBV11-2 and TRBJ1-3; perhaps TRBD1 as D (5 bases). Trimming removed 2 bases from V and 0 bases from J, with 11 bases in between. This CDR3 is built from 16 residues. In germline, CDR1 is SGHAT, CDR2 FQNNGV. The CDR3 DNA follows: TGTGCCAGCAGCTTAACGGAGGGGAGCTCTGGAAACACCATATATTTT. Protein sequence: CASSLTEGSSGNTIYF.

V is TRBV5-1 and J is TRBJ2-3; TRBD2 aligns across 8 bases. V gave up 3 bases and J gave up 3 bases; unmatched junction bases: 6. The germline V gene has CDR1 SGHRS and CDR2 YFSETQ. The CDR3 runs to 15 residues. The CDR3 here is CASSSFAGGTDTQYF. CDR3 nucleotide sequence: TGCGCCAGCAGCTCCTTCGCGGGAGGAACAGATACGCAGTATTTT.